The clone carrying this TCR beta chain occurred once. The antigen is not known. TCRdb keeps only in-frame clones here, not all; method: immunoSEQ multiplex PCR. The sample has 100,000 or so clones; 90% to 95% are singletons. The data were taken from a study of graft-versus-host responses after intestinal transplantation. Across the study: Among the recipients, all got anti-thymocyte globulin induction and then tacrolimus and steroids for about 3 years.

Study observations and caveats: Recipient marrow held GvH clones, some first seen in ileum or blood.

The clonotype comes from a human donor who was the organ donor for an intestinal transplant. This material consisted of unstimulated CD4+ T cells sorted from spleen or lymph node cells, taken before transplant.

The CDR3 DNA sequence: TGTGCCAGCAGCTCGACAGGGGCAGTTAACTATGGCTACACCTTC. Translation gives CASSSTGAVNYGYTF. The rearrangement links TRBV7-2 to TRBJ1-2; 8 bases fit TRBD1. V shed 4 bases and J 1 base; nucleotides not matched to a gene: 5. Germline V gene data show CDR1 as SGHTA and CDR2 as FQGNSA. The CDR3 extends over 15 amino acids.